The 30 T cell receptor beta chains given below trace back to one sample, sequenced in a study of blood T cell repertoires in COVID-19. Clones were sequenced by immunoSEQ multiplex PCR, and TCRdb holds only the in-frame ones, with some missing. The sample records more than 95,000 clones, roughly 80% being singletons. Input material: peripheral blood. All receptors derive from a man older than 75 with acute or convalescent COVID-19.

This CDR3 is CASSQGARAYTEAFF. CDR3 DNA: TGTGCCAGCAGCCAAGGAGCCAGGGCCTACACTGAAGCTTTCTTT. The rearrangement links TRBV3-1 (or the pseudogene TRBV3-2) to TRBJ1-1; a possible D gene is TRBD1 (5 bases). Trimming pared 1 base from V and 3 bases from J, leaving 12 bases between. Germline CDR1 is LGHDT and CDR2 is YNNKEL (reference sequence). This CDR3 comprises 15 residues.

The chain has TRBV7-9 and TRBJ2-7, with TRBD1 matching 7 bases. The CDR3 spans 14 residues. V lost 5 bases and J lost 1; bases outside the gene matches: 5. CDR1 is SEHNR, CDR2 FQNEAQ, per germline (reference sequence). CDR3 in amino acids: CASSLPGQSYEQYF. The CDR3 DNA sequence: TGTGCCAGCAGCCTTCCGGGACAGTCCTACGAGCAGTACTTC. The variable domain in full, with the rest retrieved from reference TRBV7-9 and TRBJ2-7, is DTGVSQNPRHKITKRGQNVTFRCDPISEHNRLYWYRQTLGQGPEFLTYFQNEAQLEKSRLLSDRFSAERPKGSFSTLEIQRTEQGDSAMYLCASSLPGQSYEQYFGPGTRLTVT.

The CDR3 reads CASSPSAGYEQYF. The CDR3 nucleotides are TGCGCCAGCAGCCCTTCGGCGGGGTACGAGCAGTACTTC. The J gene is TRBJ2-7, the V gene TRBV5-1; tentative D call: TRBD2 (6 bases). CDR3 length equals 13 residues. Trimming shortened V by 4 bases and J by 4 bases, and 12 bases separated the two germline ends. Germline V lookup: CDR1 SGHRS, CDR2 YFSETQ.

This chain joins TRBV5-1 and TRBJ1-3, with D unresolved. The CDR3 length is 16 residues. The germline V gene encodes CDR1 SGHRS and CDR2 YFSETQ. Trimming cost V 0 bases and J 0 bases, with 10 bases left between them. Here the CDR3 reads CASSLGGASSGNTIYF. CDR3 nucleotide sequence: TGCGCCAGCAGCTTGGGGGGAGCTAGCTCTGGAAACACCATATATTTT.

The rearrangement joins TRBV6-2 or TRBV6-3 to TRBJ1-1; a possible D gene is TRBD1 (6 bases). CDR1 and CDR2 from the germline V gene are MNHEY and SVGEGT. The CDR3 runs to 15 residues. Trimming stripped 5 bases from V and 5 bases from J, with 18 bases between. The CDR3 spells CASSLLDRFRTEAFF. In DNA, the CDR3 is TGTGCCAGCAGTCTTCTTGACAGGTTTCGTACTGAAGCTTTCTTT.

This chain connects TRBV5-1 to TRBJ1-1; D remains ambiguous. The CDR3 runs to 11 residues. Germline assignment: CDR1 SGHRS and CDR2 YFSETQ. V was clipped by 5 bases and J by 1 base, with 3 bases between them. Written as DNA, the CDR3 is TGCGCCAGCAGAGCGAACACTGAAGCTTTCTTT. Residues: CASRANTEAFF. Looking up the rest from reference TRBV5-1 and TRBJ1-1 gives the full variable domain: KAGVTQTPRYLIKTRGQQVTLSCSPISGHRSVSWYQQTPGQGLQFLFEYFSETQRNKGNFPGRFSGRQFSNSRSEMNVSTLELGDSALYLCASRANTEAFFGQGTRLTVV.

This chain uses TRBV20-1 with TRBJ1-6, with D uncertain. V was cut by 4 bases and J by 9 bases, with 7 bases left in between. Germline V gives CDR1 DFQATT, CDR2 SNEGSKA (reference sequence). The CDR3 contains 11 residues. CDR3 protein: CSAIPSSPLHF. In DNA form, the CDR3 reads TGCAGTGCTATACCTAGTTCACCCCTCCACTTT.

This rearrangement joins TRBV25-1 to TRBJ2-3; the match to TRBD1 covers 8 bases. Germline V lookup: CDR1 MGHDK, CDR2 SYGVNS. V shed 6 bases and J 3 bases; nucleotides not matched to a gene: 8. This CDR3 region has 15 residues. DNA for the CDR3: TGTGCCAGCAGGAGGGGACAGGTGTGGACAGATACGCAGTATTTT. Its translation is CASRRGQVWTDTQYF.

This clone was observed a few times. CDR3 sequence: CASINNGGYNEQFF. CDR3 in DNA: TGTGCCAGCATTAACAACGGGGGCTACAATGAGCAGTTCTTC. The chain combines TRBV28 with TRBJ2-1; a weak D match, TRBD2 (6 bases). CDR3 length: 14 amino acids. The V end was cut by 7 bases, the J end by 3 bases, with 13 bases between. CDR1 and CDR2 (germline): MDHEN, SYDVKM.

The chain uses TRBV10-3 and TRBJ2-1; D remains ambiguous. Between the trimmed V and J ends, which lost 0 bases and 0 bases, there was a span of 3 bases. The CDR3 is 14 residues long. Germline CDR1 reads ENHRY; CDR2 reads SYGVKD. CDR3: CAISESSSYNEQFF. The CDR3 DNA sequence: TGTGCCATCAGTGAGTCTAGCTCCTACAATGAGCAGTTCTTC.

The CDR3 DNA follows: TGTGCCTGGAAGGGGTCGGGGGGTCAGCCCCAGCATTTT. Residues: CAWKGSGGQPQHF. The rearrangement links TRBV30 to TRBJ1-5, with D perhaps matching TRBD1 (5 bases). Trimming took 4 bases from V and 6 from J, leaving 13 bases between them. CDR3 size: 13 residues. The germline V gene has CDR1 GTSNPN and CDR2 SVGIG (reference sequence).

The chain is built from TRBV5-1 and TRBJ1-2; tentative D call: TRBD1 (5 bases). Germline V gene sequence: CDR1 SGHRS, CDR2 YFSETQ. V was clipped by 4 bases and J by 5 bases, with 21 bases between them. There are 16 residues in the CDR3. This CDR3 reads CASSQGGASEDYGYTF. The CDR3 DNA sequence: TGCGCCAGCAGCCAAGGAGGGGCCAGTGAAGATTATGGCTACACCTTC.

The chain carries TRBV10-3 and TRBJ2-7; 12 bases align to TRBD1. V shed 3 bases, J shed 5 bases, and the junction held 11 bases outside the gene matches. The CDR3 consists of 17 residues. Germline V gene lookup returns CDR1 ENHRY and CDR2 SYGVKD. The CDR3 loop reads CAISEPLGGTGGHEQYF. Written as DNA, the CDR3 is TGTGCCATCAGTGAACCCCTAGGCGGGACAGGGGGCCACGAGCAGTACTTC.

This chain connects TRBV6-2 or TRBV6-3 to TRBJ2-5; the D gene is possibly TRBD2 (6 bases). The germline CDR1 and CDR2 sequences are MNHEY and SVGEGT. The V end was cut by 6 bases, the J end by 1 base, with 18 bases between. This CDR3 is built from 16 residues. The CDR3 loop is CASSPPRRDSQETQYF. CDR3 bases: TGTGCCAGCAGCCCTCCCCGCCGGGACTCCCAAGAGACCCAGTACTTC.

The chain joins TRBV11-2 to TRBJ1-3; the match to TRBD1 covers 9 bases. The trim removed 5 bases at V and 2 bases at J, leaving 7 bases unmatched. The CDR3 length is 16 residues. Per the germline V gene, CDR1 is SGHAT and CDR2 is FQNNGV. CDR3 sequence: CASSQGQGLAGNTIYF. In DNA, the CDR3 is TGTGCCAGCAGCCAAGGACAGGGGCTTGCTGGAAACACCATATATTTT.

This chain connects TRBV30 to TRBJ1-5; 8 positions match TRBD1. The CDR3 is made up of 15 amino acids. Germline V gives CDR1 GTSNPN, CDR2 SVGIG (reference sequence). The V and J ends lost 2 bases and 0 bases, in that order; junction bases with no gene match: 3. CDR3 loop: CAWSPRGHSNQPQHF. The CDR3 region has the DNA TGTGCCTGGAGTCCCAGGGGGCATAGCAATCAGCCCCAGCATTTT.

The chain is built from TRBV6-2 or TRBV6-3 and TRBJ2-2, with D maybe TRBD1 (5 bases). The V end lost 1 base, the J end lost 0 bases, and 6 bases lay between the germline ends. Germline CDR1 and CDR2: MNHEY and SVGEGT. CDR3 length: 15 residues. Written as DNA, the CDR3 is TGTGCCAGCAGTTACTGGGGCTCGAACACCGGGGAGCTGTTTTTT. It specifies CASSYWGSNTGELFF.

This chain joins TRBV29-1 and TRBJ1-1, with 7 bases fitting TRBD1. V was pared by 7 bases and J by 2 bases, with 7 bases of the junction left unmatched. CDR3 length equals 13 residues. Germline values: CDR1 SQVTM, CDR2 ANQGSEA. The CDR3, as DNA: TGCAGCGCCTTGGACAGGAAAAACACTGAAGCTTTCTTT. Its protein product is CSALDRKNTEAFF.

In this sample, this clone turned up a few times. The V call is TRBV4-3, the J call TRBJ2-3, with 8 bases matching TRBD1. The CDR3 is made up of 17 amino acids. V was pared by 2 bases and J by 0 bases, with 7 bases of the junction left unmatched. Looked up from germline, CDR1 is LGHNA and CDR2 is YSLEER. CDR3 sequence: CASSQQTGGGSTDTQYF. The CDR3 coding sequence is TGCGCCAGCAGCCAACAAACAGGGGGAGGAAGCACAGATACGCAGTATTTT.

The J gene is TRBJ2-1, the V gene TRBV5-1; 15 nucleotides align to TRBD2. This CDR3 region has 17 residues. The V and J ends lost 0 bases and 4 bases, in that order; junction bases with no gene match: 2. CDR1 is SGHRS, CDR2 YFSETQ, per germline. The CDR3 DNA is TGCGCCAGCAGCTTGGGAGGACTAGCGGGAGGGTACAATGAGCAGTTCTTC. This codes for CASSLGGLAGGYNEQFF.

This sequence joins TRBV9 and TRBJ2-7, with D possibly TRBD1 on 6 matching bases. CDR1 and CDR2 from the germline V gene are SGDLS and YYNGEE. V was cut by 1 base and J by 2 bases, with 7 bases left in between. The CDR3 runs 13 residues. The CDR3 DNA is TGTGCCAGCAGCGTACAGGGGACCTACGAGCAGTACTTC. Its protein product is CASSVQGTYEQYF.

The V gene is TRBV5-1, the J gene TRBJ1-6; 10 bases map to TRBD1. CDR3 length: 15 residues. Germline V gene lookup returns CDR1 SGHRS and CDR2 YFSETQ. Unmatched junction bases numbered 10, after V lost 6 bases and J lost 10 bases. The CDR3 reads CASTSGGTGDSPLHF. In nucleotides, the CDR3 is TGCGCCAGCACGTCAGGGGGGACAGGGGACTCACCCCTCCACTTT.

The rearrangement links TRBV10-1 to TRBJ2-5, with no clear D. V was clipped by 3 bases and J by 4 bases, with 9 bases between them. CDR3 length: 13 residues. Germline CDR1 WNHNN, CDR2 SYGVQD (reference sequence). The CDR3 loop is CASSESGLETQYF. CDR3 sequence (DNA): TGCGCCAGCAGTGAATCCGGGTTAGAGACCCAGTACTTC.

This clone was seen just once. The genes are TRBV25-1 and TRBJ1-1; D uncertain. V gave up 4 bases and J gave up 6 bases, with 6 bases separating them. The CDR3 is 11 residues long. CDR1 is MGHDK, CDR2 SYGVNS, per germline. In nucleotides, the CDR3 is TGTGCCAGCAGTGTAACTGCTGAAGCTTTCTTT. Its protein product is CASSVTAEAFF.

The chain joins TRBV7-8 to TRBJ1-5; D might be TRBD1 (6 bases). Germline V gene data show CDR1 as SGHVS and CDR2 as FQNEAQ. This CDR3 is 13 amino acids long. V lost 5 bases, J lost 4 bases, and 9 bases lay in between. CDR3 sequence (DNA): TGTGCCAGCAGCCCCAGGGGAAATCAGCCCCAGCATTTT. It translates to CASSPRGNQPQHF.

The V gene is TRBV6-5, the J gene TRBJ2-7, with D perhaps TRBD2 (5 bases). This CDR3 contains 15 residues. Trimming left V 4 bases short and J 5 bases short, with 18 bases between. Germline assignment: CDR1 MNHEY and CDR2 SVGAGI. As DNA, the CDR3 is TGTGCCAGCAGTTCCCTTCGCACTAGATCGGACGAGCAGTACTTC. Translated, it gives CASSSLRTRSDEQYF.

The chain combines TRBV7-6 with TRBJ1-4, with 9 bases aligning to TRBD1. This CDR3 has 15 residues. The junction had 5 bases not matched to a gene; V was cut back by 2 bases and J by 7 bases. CDR1 is SGHVS and CDR2 is FNYEAQ in the germline V gene. In nucleotides, the CDR3 is TGTGCCAGCAGCTTATTACAGGGGGCGGGTGAAAAACTGTTTTTT. Protein sequence: CASSLLQGAGEKLFF.

This clone was picked up one time. V gene TRBV19 combines with J gene TRBJ1-4, with 7 positions matching TRBD1. CDR3 length: 14 amino acids. Germline loops: CDR1 LNHDA, CDR2 SQIVND (reference sequence). V was pared by 7 bases and J by 8 bases, with 10 bases of the junction left unmatched. CDR3 coding DNA: TGTGCCAGTAACGACAGGGTTAGAGAAGAAAAACTGTTTTTT. This encodes CASNDRVREEKLFF. The whole variable domain, remainder taken from reference TRBV19 and TRBJ1-4, is DGGITQSPKYLFRKEGQNVTLSCEQNLNHDAMYWYRQDPGQGLRLIYYSQIVNDFQKGDIAEGYSVSREKKESFPLTVTSAQKNPTAFYLCASNDRVREEKLFFGSGTQLSVL.

This clone was observed once. The chain couples TRBV27 to TRBJ2-3; 7 nucleotides agree with TRBD1. CDR1 MNHEY and CDR2 SMNVEV come from the germline V gene (reference sequence). This CDR3 comprises 15 residues. J lost 4 bases, V lost 6 bases, and 10 bases had no gene match. This CDR3 reads CASSTRGLLADTQYF. CDR3 nucleotides: TGTGCCAGCAGCACGAGGGGGCTTCTCGCAGATACGCAGTATTTT.

In regard to this clone: Other DNA sequences from this sample encode an identical CDR3 as well. The chain is built from TRBV4-3 and TRBJ1-1; no firm D call. This CDR3 has 13 amino acids. Trimming pared 0 bases from V and 3 bases from J, leaving 5 bases between. Germline CDR1 LGHNA, CDR2 YSLEER. For the CDR3, the DNA is TGCGCCAGCAGCCAAGAGGCGGACACTGAAGCTTTCTTT. This gives the protein CASSQEADTEAFF.